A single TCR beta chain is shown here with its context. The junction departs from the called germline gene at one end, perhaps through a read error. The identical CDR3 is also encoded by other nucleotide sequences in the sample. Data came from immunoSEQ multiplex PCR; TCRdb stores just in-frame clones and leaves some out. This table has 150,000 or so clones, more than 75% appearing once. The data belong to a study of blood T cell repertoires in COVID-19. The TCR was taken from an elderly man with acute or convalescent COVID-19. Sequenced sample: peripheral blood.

CDR3 sequence reads: CASSLLGRGGANVLTF. The CDR3 DNA reads TGTGCCAGCAGCTTGCTCGGGAGAGGTGGGGCCAACGTTCTGACTTTC. The rearrangement links TRBV5-6 to TRBJ2-6, with D perhaps TRBD2 (6 bases). The V gene's germline CDR1 is SGHDT and CDR2 YYEEEE. This CDR3 is built from 16 residues.